This T cell receptor (beta chain) was sequenced for a study of CDR3 diversity in severe acne. Trimming took 3 bases from V and 2 from J; bases not matched to a gene: 14. This CDR3 contains 17 residues. Looked up from germline, CDR1 is DFQATT and CDR2 is SNEGSKA (reference sequence). TCRdb called the PCR reads again in MiXCR, with one record for every CDR3 protein. The sample shows more than 70,000 distinct CDR3 sequences, approximately 52% of them seen only once. This clonotype has at least ten counts. This sequence joins TRBV20-1 and TRBJ2-7, with TRBD2 identical over 9 bases. Sequenced sample: blood. The TCR originated in a male donor in good health, serving as a control. The CDR3 here is CSASDGFSGRRTYEQYF. The CDR3 DNA reads TGCAGTGCTAGCGACGGATTTAGCGGGAGACGGACCTACGAGCAGTACTTC.